This record looks at one TCR beta chain sequence and its context. Using immunoSEQ multiplex PCR, the repertoire was profiled, and TCRdb retains in-frame clones only, with some absent. The data contain under 95,000 clones, approximately 89% of them seen just once; the ten biggest clones take up approximately 7.4%. The data stem from a study of blood T cell repertoires in COVID-19. Study background: T cells, B-cell-depleted T cells, or PBMCs provided the cDNA or gDNA that served as material.

Germline V gene data show CDR1 as SGHRS and CDR2 as YFSETQ. CDR3 length: 15 residues. Unmatched junction bases numbered 8, after V lost 2 bases and J lost 4 bases. The receptor was isolated from a human donor with acute or convalescent COVID-19. The donor label of this sample is uncertain. The gene calls are TRBV5-1 and TRBJ1-1; TRBD1 aligns across 7 bases. The sample comprised peripheral blood. CDR3 in amino acids: CASSLQGMRGTEAFF. CDR3 DNA: TGCGCCAGCAGCTTACAGGGGATGAGGGGCACTGAAGCTTTCTTT.